This TCR beta chain was observed in a study of HIV-infected children after antiretroviral therapy interruption. Specified treatment: PENTA 11 planned treatment interruption arm or continuous ART arm. At least 24 weeks of at least three-drug ART, in children 2 to 15 years. Trimming took 5 bases from V and 1 from J, leaving 8 bases between them. CDR3 size: 13 residues. From germline, CDR1 is MGHDK and CDR2 SYGVNS. A 3' RACE protocol on RNA, with unique molecular identifiers, produced the TCR library. TCRdb reprocessed the 3' RACE reads via MiXCR and lists one record per CDR3 protein. The data contain around 15,000 distinct CDR3 sequences, about 3.7% of them singletons.

This chain uses TRBV25-1 with TRBJ2-5, with D uncertain. This sample comprised CD45RA+ CD4+ T cells from PBMCs, obtained from a donor given antiretroviral therapy, either interrupted or continuous. The subset was: naive CD4+ CD45RA+ CD45RO- T cells. The clonotype was recovered from a child under 18 with HIV. The CDR3 DNA reads as TGTGCCAGCAGTCAACACACCCAAGAGACCCAGTACTTC. It yields the protein CASSQHTQETQYF.